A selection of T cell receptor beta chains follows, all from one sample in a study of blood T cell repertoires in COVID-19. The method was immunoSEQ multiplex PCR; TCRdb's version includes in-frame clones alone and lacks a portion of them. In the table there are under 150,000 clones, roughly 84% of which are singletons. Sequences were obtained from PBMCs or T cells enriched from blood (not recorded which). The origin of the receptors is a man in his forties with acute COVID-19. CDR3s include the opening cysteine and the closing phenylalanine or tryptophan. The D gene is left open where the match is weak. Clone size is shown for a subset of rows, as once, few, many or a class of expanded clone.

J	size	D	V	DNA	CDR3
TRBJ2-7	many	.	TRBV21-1	TGTGCCAGCAGCAAAGCCACTTACGAGCAGTACTTC	CASSKATYEQYF
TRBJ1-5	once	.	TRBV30	TGTGCCTGGAAGGGGCGGCCCAATCAGCCCCAGCATTTT	CAWKGRPNQPQHF
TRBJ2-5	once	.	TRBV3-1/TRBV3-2	TGTGCCAGCAGTCCGACAGGTCCGGAGACCCAGTACTTC	CASSPTGPETQYF
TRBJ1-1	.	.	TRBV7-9	TGTGCCAGCAGCTTAGACGGTTACACTGAAGCTTTCTTT	CASSLDGYTEAFF
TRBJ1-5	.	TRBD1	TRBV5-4	TGTGCCAGCAGCGCGGACAGGGGGCAGAATCAGCCCCAGCATTTT	CASSADRGQNQPQHF
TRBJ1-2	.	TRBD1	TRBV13	TGTGCCAGCAGCTTAATCGGCCAGGGGGACGGCTACACCTTC	CASSLIGQGDGYTF
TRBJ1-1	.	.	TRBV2	TGTGCCAGCAAGGTCCAGGAAACTTTGAACACTGAAGCTTTCTTT	CASKVQETLNTEAFF
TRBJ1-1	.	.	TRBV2	TGTGCCAGCATTATACAGGGGAACACTGAAGCTTTCTTT	CASIIQGNTEAFF
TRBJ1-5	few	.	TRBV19	TGTGCCAGTACCCCACGGATCTCAGGGATCCAGCCCCAGCATTTT	CASTPRISGIQPQHF
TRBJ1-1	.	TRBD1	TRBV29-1	TGCAGCGCCGGACAGGGGAAGAGAGCTTTCTTT	CSAGQGKRAFF
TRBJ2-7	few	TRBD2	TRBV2	TGTGCCAGTAGACTAGCGGGCCACTCCTACGAGCAGTACTTC	CASRLAGHSYEQYF
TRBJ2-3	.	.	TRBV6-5	TGTGCCAGCCTGTTACAGTTCCCAGATACGCAGTATTTT	CASLLQFPDTQYF
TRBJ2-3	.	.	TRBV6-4	TGTGCCAGCAGTGCTCTTCCCACGGGAAGGGCAGATACGCAGTATTTT	CASSALPTGRADTQYF
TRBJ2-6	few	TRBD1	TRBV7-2	TGTGCCAGCAGCCATTCCGGGACAGGGTGCTCTGGGGCCAACGTCCTGACTTTC	CASSHSGTGCSGANVLTF
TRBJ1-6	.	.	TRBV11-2	TGTGCCAGCAGCTTAGATGGTTGGCGAGGTTCACCCCTCCACTTT	CASSLDGWRGSPLHF
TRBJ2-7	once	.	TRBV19	TGTGCCAGTAGTATTAAGCCAGGCTTCGTCTCCTACGAGCAGTACTTC	CASSIKPGFVSYEQYF
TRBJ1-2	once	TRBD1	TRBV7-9	TGTGCCAGCAGCCCAGGGGGCAGTGGCTACACCTTC	CASSPGGSGYTF
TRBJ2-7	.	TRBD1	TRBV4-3	TGCGCCAGCAGCCAAGATACGACAGGGGGGGCCTACGAGCAGTACTTC	CASSQDTTGGAYEQYF
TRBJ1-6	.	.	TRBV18	TGTGCCAGCTCACCACTTGCGGGTACGAATTCACCCCTCCACTTT	CASSPLAGTNSPLHF
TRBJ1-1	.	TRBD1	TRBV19	TGTGCCAGTAGTATCCCGGGACAGGGTTTGACTGAAGCTTTCTTT	CASSIPGQGLTEAFF
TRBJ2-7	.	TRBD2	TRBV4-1	TGCGCCAGCAGCCCTTTGCTAGCGGAGAGCTACGAGCAGTACTTC	CASSPLLAESYEQYF
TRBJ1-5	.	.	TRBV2	TGTGCCAGCAGTCCGAGGGCGTTTGGTAGCAATCAGCCCCAGCATTTT	CASSPRAFGSNQPQHF
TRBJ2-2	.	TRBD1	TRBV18	TGTGCCAGCTCACCGCCCGGGACAGGGCTGAACACCGGGGAGCTGTTTTTT	CASSPPGTGLNTGELFF
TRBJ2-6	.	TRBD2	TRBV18	TGTGCCAGCTCACCATCGGGACTAGCGGGGGCTCGGGTGACTTTC	CASSPSGLAGARVTF
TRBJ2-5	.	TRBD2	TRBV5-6	TGTGCCAGCAGAATGGGGACTAGCGTACAAGAGACCCAGTACTTC	CASRMGTSVQETQYF
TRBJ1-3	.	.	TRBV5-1	TGCGCCAGCAGCTTGTCGGGTCCTAGCTCTGGAAACACCATATATTTT	CASSLSGPSSGNTIYF
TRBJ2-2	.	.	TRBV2	TGTGCCAGCCTAAAGCAGGGACTCCGAAACGGCGGGGAGCTGTTTTTT	CASLKQGLRNGGELFF
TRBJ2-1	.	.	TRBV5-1	TGCGCCAGCAGCTTGGGCAGGATGAGCTCCTACAATGAGCAGTTCTTC	CASSLGRMSSYNEQFF
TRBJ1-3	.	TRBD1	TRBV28	TGTGCCAGCAGTCGGGACAGCCCCCCGGTAACCATATATTTT	CASSRDSPPVTIYF
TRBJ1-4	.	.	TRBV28	TGTGCCAGCAGTTGGGGGGGAGGAGATGAAAAACTGTTTTTT	CASSWGGGDEKLFF
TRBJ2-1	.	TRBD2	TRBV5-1	TGCGCCAGCAGCTTGGAAGCGGGAGAACCCAATGAGCAGTTCTTC	CASSLEAGEPNEQFF
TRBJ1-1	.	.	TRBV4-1	TGCGCCAGCAGCTCCCTGGGGGGGGCTGCTTTCTTT	CASSSLGGAAFF
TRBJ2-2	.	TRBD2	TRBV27	TGTGCCAGCAGTCCCCTTAGCGGGGGGAGTGGCGGGGAGCTGTTTTTT	CASSPLSGGSGGELFF
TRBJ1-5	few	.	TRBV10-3	TGTGCCATCAGTGAGTCGGGAGGGCAGCATCAGCCCCAGCATTTT	CAISESGGQHQPQHF
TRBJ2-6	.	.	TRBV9	TGTGCCAGCAGCGGGGCAATTGGGGCCAACGTCCTGACTTTC	CASSGAIGANVLTF
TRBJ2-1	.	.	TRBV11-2	TGTGCCAGCAGCTCACAGATCTTGAGAACTGAGCAGTTCTTC	CASSSQILRTEQFF
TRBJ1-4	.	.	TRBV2	TGTGCCAGCAGTGAAGCGCTTTCAGTACCCAAACTGTTTTTT	CASSEALSVPKLFF
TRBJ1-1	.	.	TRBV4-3	TGCGCCAGCAGCAATTCGGGGGGAGAGGACACTGAAGCTTTCTTT	CASSNSGGEDTEAFF
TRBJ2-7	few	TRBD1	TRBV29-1	TGCAGCGTTGGAGACAGGGTCTCCTACGAGCAGTACTTC	CSVGDRVSYEQYF
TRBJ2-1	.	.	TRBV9	TGTGCCAGCAGCGTAGACGAGGGGGGGCCGGATGAGCAGTTCTTC	CASSVDEGGPDEQFF
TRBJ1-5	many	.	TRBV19	TGTGCCAGTAGTATTGGAGGGTCGAGCAATCAGCCCCAGCATTTT	CASSIGGSSNQPQHF
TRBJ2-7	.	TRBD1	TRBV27	TGTGCCAGCAGTTCGCGACAGGGCTACGAGCAGTACTTC	CASSSRQGYEQYF
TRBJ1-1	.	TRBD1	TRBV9	TGTGCCAGCAGCGTCGGACAGGGTGACACTGAAGCTTTCTTT	CASSVGQGDTEAFF
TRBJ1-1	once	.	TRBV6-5	TGTGCCAGCATAAGAGAACCGAACACTGAAGCTTTCTTT	CASIREPNTEAFF
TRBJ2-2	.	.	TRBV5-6	TGTGCCAGCAGCTTGCTCTTGAGAAACACCGGGGAGCTGTTTTTT	CASSLLLRNTGELFF
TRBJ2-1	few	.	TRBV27	TGTGCCAGCAGTTTATCGAGGCGGAATTACAATGAGCAGTTCTTC	CASSLSRRNYNEQFF
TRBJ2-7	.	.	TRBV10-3	TGTGCCATCAACCTCGGACAGAACTACGAGCAGTACTTC	CAINLGQNYEQYF
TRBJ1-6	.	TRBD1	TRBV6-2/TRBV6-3	TGTGCCAGCAGCCCGACAGGGGTATTCGGAAATTCACCCCTCCACTTT	CASSPTGVFGNSPLHF
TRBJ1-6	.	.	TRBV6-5	TGTGCCAGCAGCTCCCCTCCGGTCAATTCACCCCTCCACTTT	CASSSPPVNSPLHF
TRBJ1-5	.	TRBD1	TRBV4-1	TGCGCCAGCAGCCAAGACCTGACAGGGAATCAGCCCCAGCATTTT	CASSQDLTGNQPQHF
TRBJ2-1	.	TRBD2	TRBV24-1	TGTGCCACCAGGGGGATAGGGGGCTACCTAGCGGGAAACAATGAGCAGTTCTTC	CATRGIGGYLAGNNEQFF
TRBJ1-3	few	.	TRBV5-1	TGCGCCAGCAGCTCAGGGGTGAGGGACACCATATATTTT	CASSSGVRDTIYF
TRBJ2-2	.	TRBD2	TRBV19	TGTGCCAGTAGTATAGTGCCTGAAAGCGGGGCGAACACCGGGGAGCTGTTTTTT	CASSIVPESGANTGELFF
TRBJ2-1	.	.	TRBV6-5	TGTGCCAGCAGTTACTTCCCTACGGGGGAGCAGTTCTTC	CASSYFPTGEQFF
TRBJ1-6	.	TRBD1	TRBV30	TGTGCCTGGAGTGTACCCGACAGGGGGAGTTCACCCCTCCACTTT	CAWSVPDRGSSPLHF